A selection of T cell receptor beta chains follows, all from one sample in a study of blood T cells in healthy people across ages. TCRdb passed the 5' RACE reads through MiXCR, listing each CDR3 protein once. Here the sample spans 950,000 to 1,200,000 distinct CDR3 sequences, roughly two fifths being singletons. Sequencing used blood. All receptors come from a man between 18 and 29 years old in good health. CDR3s include the opening cysteine and the closing phenylalanine or tryptophan. D genes are given only for firm matches. Not all rows give a size; the values are once, few, many and, for expanded clones, a class.

d_call | v_call | clone_size | cdr3_aa
- | TRBV12-3/TRBV12-4 | - | CASTTSGSNYGYTF
- | TRBV4-2 | - | CASSQDLGNNQPQHF
- | TRBV4-3 | - | CASSQDPRELNEKLFF
- | TRBV7-9 | few | CAGLHGGPLLNTEAFF
- | TRBV6-6 | few | CASSWGPDSYEQYF
- | TRBV3-1 | - | CASSQVGVGQPQHF
- | TRBV7-4 | few | CASSFKPTKNIQYF
- | TRBV5-5 | once | CASRNEKRGANTGELFF
- | TRBV14 | few | CASSQDTWWASTASTDTQYF
- | TRBV7-2 | - | CASSLAGQNQPQHF
TRBD1 | TRBV24-1 | once | CATSDPGTANNEQFF
- | TRBV28 | - | CASTPGMNYGYTF
TRBD2 | TRBV4-1 | - | CASSRLAENYNEQYF
TRBD1 | TRBV4-3 | - | CASSPGTGVDEQYF
- | TRBV20-1 | few | CSAHRGGHYNEQYF
TRBD1 | TRBV5-1 | - | CASSVRDSSWNTEAFF
TRBD1 | TRBV6-5 | - | CASSYTWTGGNSGNTIYF
- | TRBV2 | - | CASRTVVGTTGGKLFF
- | TRBV12-3/TRBV12-4 | - | CASSTEASTVTDTQYF
TRBD2 | TRBV2 | - | CASSERASGGKQYF
- | TRBV25-1 | few | CASSALPDNYGYTF
TRBD1 | TRBV20-1 | few | CSAREGTGGSEQYF
- | TRBV6-5 | few | CASRRNGGTDTQYF